Listed here are 14 T cell receptor beta chains from one sample, sequenced in a study of blood T cell repertoires in COVID-19. TCRdb keeps only in-frame clones here, not all; method: immunoSEQ multiplex PCR. Here the sample spans 320,000 or so clones, around nine tenths being singletons. The sequenced material came from PBMCs or T cells enriched from blood (not recorded which). The origin of the receptors is a man in his thirties or forties who had recovered from COVID-19.

The chain recombines TRBV6-2 or TRBV6-3 with TRBJ1-5; D is perhaps TRBD1 (5 bases). The V end lost 2 bases, the J end lost 4 bases, and 21 bases lay between the germline ends. The length of the CDR3 is 18 residues. Germline CDR1 is MNHEY and CDR2 is SVGEGT. CDR3 DNA sequence: TGTGCCAGCAGTTACAGGGCGAGCGGGCAGGGTGGGAATCAGCCCCAGCATTTT. It yields the protein CASSYRASGQGGNQPQHF.

The rearrangement uses TRBV11-2 and TRBJ2-2; weak D call: TRBD1 (6 bases). The CDR3 sequence is 15 residues long. The V gene's germline CDR1 is SGHAT and CDR2 FQNNGV. Trimming removed 9 bases from V and 5 bases from J, with 19 bases in between. The CDR3 loop reads CASIMLGGRTGELFF. CDR3 sequence (DNA): TGTGCCAGTATTATGTTAGGGGGAAGGACCGGGGAGCTGTTTTTT.

The chain uses TRBV9 and TRBJ1-5, with D perhaps matching TRBD1 (6 bases). V dropped 4 bases and J dropped 2 bases, with 13 bases sitting between them. This CDR3 region has 15 residues. Germline assignment: CDR1 SGDLS and CDR2 YYNGEE. The CDR3 loop reads CASSYTGSGNQPQHF. CDR3 coding DNA: TGTGCCAGCAGCTACACAGGGAGTGGCAATCAGCCCCAGCATTTT.

Only one count was recorded for this clone. CDR3 sequence (DNA): TGTGCCAGCAGTCCCGGGGGGACTAATTCACCCCTCCACTTT. Residues: CASSPGGTNSPLHF. The chain joins TRBV27 to TRBJ1-6, with D perhaps TRBD1 (5 bases). Germline CDR1 and CDR2: MNHEY and SMNVEV (reference sequence). CDR3 length: 14 residues. V lost 5 bases, J lost 6 bases, and 11 bases lay in between.

V usage is TRBV9 and J usage is TRBJ2-7; 8 nucleotides align to TRBD2. Germline CDR1 is SGDLS and CDR2 is YYNGEE. The CDR3 totals 15 residues. The junction had 4 bases not matched to a gene; V was cut back by 0 bases and J by 2 bases. In nucleotides, the CDR3 is TGTGCCAGCAGCGTAGAGGCGCGGGGGGCCTACGAGCAGTACTTC. Residues: CASSVEARGAYEQYF.

The table lists this clone with a count of one. The CDR3: CASSVDGGDEQFF. CDR3 nucleotides: TGCGCCAGCAGTGTTGACGGAGGGGATGAGCAGTTCTTC. The rearrangement links TRBV10-2 to TRBJ2-1; D may be TRBD2 (6 bases). The germline V gene has CDR1 WSHSY and CDR2 SAAADI. Trimming removed 4 bases from V and 8 bases from J, with 12 bases in between. The CDR3 totals 13 residues.

V is TRBV4-2 and J is TRBJ1-2; D is possibly TRBD1 (6 bases). Trimming removed 1 base from V and 7 bases from J, with 13 bases in between. The CDR3 totals 14 residues. Germline values: CDR1 LGHNA, CDR2 YNFKEQ. The CDR3 coding sequence is TGTGCCAGCAGCCAAGCGAACAGGGCACTTGGCTACACCTTC. Protein: CASSQANRALGYTF.

V is TRBV30 and J is TRBJ2-7; a weak D match, TRBD2 (5 bases). Germline CDR1 is GTSNPN and CDR2 is SVGIG (reference sequence). Trimming stripped 1 base from V and 1 base from J, with 11 bases between. The CDR3 consists of 14 residues. CDR3 DNA: TGTGCCTGGAGTGAAACGGGGTTTTCCTACGAGCAGTACTTC. It translates to CAWSETGFSYEQYF.

The gene calls are TRBV7-9 and TRBJ1-2, with 8 bases identical to TRBD1. Trimming at V came to 5 bases and at J to 2 bases, leaving 7 bases not matched to a gene. Germline CDR1 and CDR2: SEHNR and FQNEAQ (reference sequence). The CDR3 loop spans 15 amino acids. The CDR3 here is CASSPGDRLNYGYTF. CDR3 nucleotide sequence: TGTGCCAGCAGCCCCGGGGACAGGCTGAACTATGGCTACACCTTC.

The rearrangement joins TRBV11-2 to TRBJ1-6, with a tentative D call TRBD1 (5 bases). Germline assignment: CDR1 SGHAT and CDR2 FQNNGV. The CDR3 spans 14 residues. V gave up 6 bases and J gave up 8 bases, with 14 bases separating them. This chain's CDR3 is CASRKTEKDSPLHF. The CDR3 region has the DNA TGTGCCAGCAGAAAGACAGAGAAGGATTCACCCCTCCACTTT.

V usage is TRBV19 and J usage is TRBJ2-5; 8 bases line up with TRBD1. Per the germline V gene, CDR1 is LNHDA and CDR2 is SQIVND (reference sequence). The V and J ends lost 1 base and 5 bases, in that order; junction bases with no gene match: 21. The length of the CDR3 is 20 residues. DNA of the CDR3: TGTGCCAGTAGTATAGTTGGGAGTGAGTGGACAGGGAATTTTCTGGAGACCCAGTACTTC. This codes for CASSIVGSEWTGNFLETQYF.

This chain joins TRBV6-1 and TRBJ1-4; D uncertain. The CDR3 runs 15 residues. Germline CDR1 MNHNS, CDR2 SASEGT. The V and J ends lost 2 bases and 5 bases respectively, with 12 bases between them. Here the CDR3 DNA reads TGTGCCAGCAGTGAATGGTACAGCGGCAATGAAAAACTGTTTTTT. It codes for CASSEWYSGNEKLFF.

This clone was seen only a few times. The rearrangement links TRBV3-1 (or the pseudogene TRBV3-2) to TRBJ2-3, with TRBD2 matching over 7 bases. This CDR3 region has 17 residues. Unmatched junction bases numbered 11, after V lost 4 bases and J lost 1 base. Germline CDR1 and CDR2: LGHDT and YNNKEL (reference sequence). The CDR3 here is CASSRGMTSTGTDTQYF. DNA for the CDR3: TGTGCCAGCAGCCGAGGAATGACTAGCACTGGCACAGATACGCAGTATTTT.

This chain joins TRBV7-6 and TRBJ2-7, with D possibly TRBD1 on 6 matching bases. There are 13 residues in the CDR3. CDR1 is SGHVS and CDR2 is FNYEAQ in the germline V gene. V was pared by 5 bases and J by 6 bases, with 14 bases between. The CDR3 sequence is CASSRDRISEQYF. The CDR3 DNA reads TGTGCCAGCAGCCGTGACAGGATCAGCGAGCAGTACTTC.